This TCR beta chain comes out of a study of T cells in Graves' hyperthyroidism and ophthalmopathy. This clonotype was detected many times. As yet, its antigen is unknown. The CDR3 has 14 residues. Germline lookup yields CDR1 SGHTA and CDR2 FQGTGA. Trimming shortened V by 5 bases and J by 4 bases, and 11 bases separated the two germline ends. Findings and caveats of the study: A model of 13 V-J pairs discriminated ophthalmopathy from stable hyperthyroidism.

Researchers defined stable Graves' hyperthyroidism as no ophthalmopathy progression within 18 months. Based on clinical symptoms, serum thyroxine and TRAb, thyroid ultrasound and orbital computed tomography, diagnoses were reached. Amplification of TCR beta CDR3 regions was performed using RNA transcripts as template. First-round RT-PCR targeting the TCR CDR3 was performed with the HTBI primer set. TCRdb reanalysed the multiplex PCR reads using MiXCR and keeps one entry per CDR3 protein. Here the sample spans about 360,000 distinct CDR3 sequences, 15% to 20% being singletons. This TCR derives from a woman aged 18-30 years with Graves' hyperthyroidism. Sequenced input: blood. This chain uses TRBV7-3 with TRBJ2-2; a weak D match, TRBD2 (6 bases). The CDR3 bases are TGTGCCAGCAGCCCGGGACTTCTCACCGGGGAGCTGTTTTTT. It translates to CASSPGLLTGELFF. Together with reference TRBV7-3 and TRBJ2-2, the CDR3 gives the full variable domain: GAGVSQTPSNKVTEKGKYVELRCDPISGHTALYWYRQSLGQGPEFLIYFQGTGAADDSGLPNDRFFAVRPEGSVSTLKIQRTERGDSAVYLCASSPGLLTGELFFGEGSRLTVL.